This TCR beta chain originates from a study of beta chain features in type 1 diabetes. Study results and limitations: HLA influence on TCRB rearrangement stayed unresolved here. Moderate yet significant TCRB CDR3 shortening was seen in Type 1 diabetes patients in all four CD4+ subsets. VDJ junctions sequenced from type 1 diabetes patients showed fewer insertions and more deletions.

TCRB transcripts that were expressed got sequenced, as all of the isolated RNA had been reverse transcribed. Measured with immunoSEQ multiplex PCR; TCRdb has only the in-frame clones, and not every one. The sample consists of 100,000 to 150,000 clones, 7% to 10% of them appearing once. The CDR3 is made up of 14 amino acids. Germline V gene data show CDR1 as MNHNS and CDR2 as SASEGT. With 6 bases clipped from V and 10 bases from J, the junction kept 8 bases outside the gene matches. A heparinised blood draw that averaged about 100 mL was obtained once from each donor. CD4+ naive, central memory, regulatory and stem cell-like memory subsets were isolated by sorting on CD45RO/CCR7/CD25/CD127/CD95/CD27. Turning to this clone: Antigen: not known.

Sequenced input: central memory CD4+ T cells from blood. The clonotype was recovered from a man aged 25-45 years with type 1 diabetes. The rearrangement links TRBV6-1 to TRBJ1-6, with 8 positions matching TRBD1. Here the CDR3 reads CASSETGQGSPLHF. CDR3 sequence (DNA): TGTGCCAGCAGCGAGACAGGACAGGGATCACCCCTCCACTTT.